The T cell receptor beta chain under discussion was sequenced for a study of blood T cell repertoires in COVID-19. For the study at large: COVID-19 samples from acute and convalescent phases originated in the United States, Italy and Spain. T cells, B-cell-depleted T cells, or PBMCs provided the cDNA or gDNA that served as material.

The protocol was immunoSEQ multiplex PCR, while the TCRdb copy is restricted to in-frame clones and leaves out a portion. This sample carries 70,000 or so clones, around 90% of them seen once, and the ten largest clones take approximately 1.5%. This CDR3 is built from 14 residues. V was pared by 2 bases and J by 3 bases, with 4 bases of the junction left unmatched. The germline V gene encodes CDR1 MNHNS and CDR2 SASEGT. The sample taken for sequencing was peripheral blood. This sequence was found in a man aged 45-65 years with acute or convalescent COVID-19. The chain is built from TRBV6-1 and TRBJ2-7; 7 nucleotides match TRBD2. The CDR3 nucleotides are TGTGCCAGCAGTGAATGGGGGGGAATCTACGAGCAGTACGTC. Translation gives CASSEWGGIYEQYV.